This T cell receptor beta chain was sequenced during a study of T cells in Graves' hyperthyroidism and ophthalmopathy. Study-level findings and limits: Peripheral blood also featured most of the thyroid clonotypes expanded above 0.001.

This clonotype was detected many times. No antigen is known for it. Amplification targeted TCR beta CDR3 regions from RNA transcripts. First-round RT-PCR with HTBI primers amplified the TCR CDR3 region. TCRdb re-derived calls from the multiplex PCR reads in MiXCR, one entry per CDR3 protein. This table has approximately 500,000 distinct CDR3 sequences, around 46% appearing once. The CDR3 sequence is 20 residues long. V shed 4 bases, J shed 4 bases, and the junction held 21 bases outside the gene matches. In germline, CDR1 is SEHNR, CDR2 FQNEAQ (reference sequence). The chain carries TRBV7-9 and TRBJ2-7; 11 nucleotides line up with TRBD2. Material for sequencing was peripheral blood or thyroid tissue (not recorded which). This clonotype was sampled from a woman aged 18-35 years with Graves' hyperthyroidism. The CDR3 DNA sequence: TGTGCCAGCAGCTCGATCGTACTAGCGGGAGTGAGGGGCAATTATTACGAGCAGTACTTC. It encodes CASSSIVLAGVRGNYYEQYF.